The 8 T cell receptor beta chains reported below all come from one sample, sequenced in a study of cytotoxic CD8 clonotypes in ibrutinib-treated CLL. TCRdb's copy holds only in-frame clones and misses some; the assay was immunoSEQ multiplex PCR. Here the sample spans 150,000 to 250,000 clones, around 70% being singletons. The material sequenced was PBMCs, taken after 24 months of ibrutinib treatment. Receptors originate from a human donor with chronic lymphocytic leukemia.

The gene calls are TRBV4-2 and TRBJ2-7, with D perhaps TRBD1 (6 bases). Germline V gene lookup returns CDR1 LGHNA and CDR2 YNFKEQ. This CDR3 is built from 15 residues. V was pared by 0 bases and J by 4 bases, with 13 bases between. Written as DNA, the CDR3 is TGTGCCAGCAGCCAAGATAATAACAGGGCTTACGAGCAGTACTTC. This translates into CASSQDNNRAYEQYF.

The CDR3 protein is CASTGPRTGGGYTF. The CDR3 nucleotides read TGTGCCAGCACTGGACCTCGGACAGGAGGAGGCTACACCTTC. V and J are TRBV6-5 and TRBJ1-2; 7 bases map to TRBD1. V lost 7 bases and J lost 8; bases outside the gene matches: 13. The CDR3 sequence is 14 residues long. Per the germline V gene, CDR1 is MNHEY and CDR2 is SVGAGI.

The J gene is TRBJ2-2, the V gene TRBV30; TRBD2 matches at 9 bases. The CDR3 has 16 amino acids. Unmatched junction bases numbered 7, after V lost 2 bases and J lost 3 bases. Germline loops: CDR1 GTSNPN, CDR2 SVGIG (reference sequence). In nucleotides, the CDR3 is TGTGCCTGGAGTTTGACTAGCGGTACGGACACCGGGGAGCTGTTTTTT. Residues: CAWSLTSGTDTGELFF.

Only a few counts were recorded for this clone. The genes are TRBV7-9 and TRBJ1-5; the D is unclear. The CDR3 has 13 residues. Germline-derived CDR1 and CDR2 are SEHNR and FQNEAQ (reference sequence). V shed 4 bases and J shed 6 bases, with 10 bases lying between them. CDR3 region: CASSYGGSQPQHF. Written as DNA, the CDR3 is TGTGCCAGCAGCTATGGCGGGAGTCAGCCCCAGCATTTT.

The gene calls are TRBV5-1 and TRBJ2-7, with 13 bases fitting TRBD2. The CDR3 sequence is 15 residues long. CDR1 is SGHRS, CDR2 YFSETQ, per germline. The V gene end was trimmed by 3 bases and the J gene end by 2 bases; junction bases not matched to a gene: 2. Written as DNA, the CDR3 is TGCGCCAGCAGCTGGGGACTAGCGGGGCCCTACGAGCAGTACTTC. The encoded protein is CASSWGLAGPYEQYF.

This chain connects TRBV6-5 to TRBJ1-5; 8 nucleotides line up with TRBD1. Germline V gives CDR1 MNHEY, CDR2 SVGAGI. The CDR3 sequence is 15 residues long. With V trimmed by 6 bases and J by 6 bases, 10 bases remained unmatched. The CDR3 region is CASSDRGSPSQPQHF. The CDR3 DNA sequence: TGTGCCAGCAGCGACAGGGGATCTCCTAGTCAGCCCCAGCATTTT.

The chain links TRBV6-5 to TRBJ2-7, with D perhaps assigned TRBD1 or TRBD2 (5 bases each). The V gene lost 0 bases and the J gene lost 2 bases, with 14 bases spanning the gap. The CDR3 is made up of 16 amino acids. Germline V gives CDR1 MNHEY, CDR2 SVGAGI. DNA for the CDR3: TGTGCCAGCAGTTACTCCTCCGGGACGCCTACCTACGAGCAGTACTTC. Protein product: CASSYSSGTPTYEQYF.

V usage is TRBV6-5 and J usage is TRBJ1-1; D is unresolved. Germline assignment: CDR1 MNHEY and CDR2 SVGAGI. Trimming left V 6 bases short and J 4 bases short, with 15 bases between. The CDR3 has 14 amino acids. The CDR3 DNA reads TGTGCCAGCAGATTAATTCGGGCGGGCACTGAAGCTTTCTTT. Amino acids: CASRLIRAGTEAFF.